Each of the 24 T cell receptor beta chains below was sequenced from the same sample in a study of radiation and T cells in renal cell carcinoma. Described treatment: 15 Gy SBRT to primary tumor, nephrectomy 4 weeks later. Data came from immunoSEQ multiplex PCR; TCRdb stores just in-frame clones and leaves some out. The sample has some 9,700 clones, about 59% seen once. This sample comprised tumor tissue, obtained from a patient whose treatment included radiotherapy and nephrectomy. These receptors were obtained from a man aged 55 to 70 with renal cell carcinoma.

The sample holds a few counts of this clone. This chain joins TRBV5-1 and TRBJ1-1, with D possibly being TRBD1 (5 bases). Germline values: CDR1 SGHRS, CDR2 YFSETQ. V was cut by 0 bases and J by 1 base, with 13 bases left in between. The CDR3 loop spans 16 amino acids. CDR3 nucleotides: TGCGCCAGCAGCTTGGGACGGGCAGGGCGGAACACTGAAGCTTTCTTT. This translates into CASSLGRAGRNTEAFF. The variable domain in full, completed from reference TRBV5-1 and TRBJ1-1, reads KAGVTQTPRYLIKTRGQQVTLSCSPISGHRSVSWYQQTPGQGLQFLFEYFSETQRNKGNFPGRFSGRQFSNSRSEMNVSTLELGDSALYLCASSLGRAGRNTEAFFGQGTRLTVV.

The rearrangement links TRBV28 to TRBJ2-5, with 13 bases aligning to TRBD2. The assigned J gene may be wrong: the sequence end matches TRBJ2-7 better. CDR1 and CDR2 from the germline V gene are MDHEN and SYDVKM. The CDR3 runs 17 residues. CDR3: CASRPGLAGESAYEQYF. CDR3 DNA: TGTGCCAGCAGGCCCGGACTAGCGGGAGAATCAGCCTACGAGCAGTACTTC.

This clone was observed a few times. V and J are TRBV6-6 and TRBJ1-1; D is unresolved. The CDR3 spans 14 residues. With 3 bases removed from V and 1 base from J, the gap between germline ends came to 9 bases. Germline CDR1 MNHNY, CDR2 SVGAGI (reference sequence). CDR3 region: CASSYGAGNTEAFF. CDR3 bases: TGTGCCAGCAGTTATGGAGCAGGGAACACTGAAGCTTTCTTT.

The chain uses TRBV20-1 and TRBJ2-7, with no clear D. The V and J ends lost 6 bases and 3 bases respectively, with 9 bases between them. CDR3 size: 11 residues. Looked up from germline, CDR1 is DFQATT and CDR2 is SNEGSKA (reference sequence). CDR3 residues: CSAALNYEQYF. Written as DNA, the CDR3 is TGCAGTGCCGCACTGAACTACGAGCAGTACTTC.

This clone was counted a few times. J is TRBJ2-6 and V is TRBV27; D ambiguous. The germline V gene has CDR1 MNHEY and CDR2 SMNVEV (reference sequence). V was pared by 4 bases and J by 0 bases, with 1 base between. There are 13 residues in the CDR3. CDR3 in amino acids: CASSSSGANVLTF. In nucleotides, the CDR3 is TGTGCCAGCAGTTCCTCTGGGGCCAACGTCCTGACTTTC.

This chain connects TRBV13 to TRBJ2-7, with 8 bases matching TRBD2. The trim removed 3 bases at V and 6 bases at J, leaving 4 bases unmatched. Germline V gene data show CDR1 as PRHDT and CDR2 as FYEKMQ (reference sequence). The CDR3 loop spans 13 amino acids. In DNA form, the CDR3 reads TGTGCCAGCAGCTTCGGCGGGAGGCTCGAGCAGTACTTC. It yields the protein CASSFGGRLEQYF.

This clone was counted a few times. This chain connects TRBV6-1 to TRBJ1-1; D call uncertain. This CDR3 region has 13 residues. From germline, CDR1 is MNHNS and CDR2 SASEGT. V was trimmed by 8 bases and J by 1 base, leaving 11 bases between them. The CDR3 loop reads CASGVEGNTEAFF. CDR3 DNA: TGTGCCAGCGGGGTCGAGGGGAACACTGAAGCTTTCTTT.

The chain combines TRBV19 with TRBJ2-1; D perhaps matches TRBD2 (6 bases). Germline CDR1 is LNHDA and CDR2 is SQIVND (reference sequence). V was pared by 1 base and J by 8 bases, with 12 bases between. The CDR3 covers 14 residues. In DNA, the CDR3 is TGTGCCAGTAGTATAGGTCGGGGGAACGATGAGCAGTTCTTC. Translation: CASSIGRGNDEQFF.

CDR3 sequence reads: CASSPVQMETQYF. CDR3 coding DNA: TGTGCCAGCAGCCCCGTCCAGATGGAGACCCAGTACTTC. The V call is TRBV11-2, the J call TRBJ2-5; D remains ambiguous. Germline V gene data show CDR1 as SGHAT and CDR2 as FQNNGV. The CDR3 contains 13 residues. V shed 5 bases and J shed 5 bases, with 12 bases lying between them.

This clone was counted only a few times. This rearrangement joins TRBV30 to TRBJ1-4; possible D gene TRBD1, 6 bases. The V gene lost 1 base and the J gene lost 1 base, with 13 bases spanning the gap. The CDR3 totals 16 residues. The V gene's germline CDR1 is GTSNPN and CDR2 SVGIG (reference sequence). The CDR3 sequence is CAWSAQGRQTNEKLFF. As DNA, the CDR3 is TGTGCCTGGAGTGCCCAGGGGAGGCAAACTAATGAAAAACTGTTTTTT.

The chain combines TRBV5-6 with TRBJ2-7; unclear D gene. V lost 2 bases, J lost 3 bases, and 9 bases lay in between. The germline V gene has CDR1 SGHDT and CDR2 YYEEEE. CDR3 length equals 13 residues. The CDR3 DNA follows: TGTGCCAGCAGCTTATATGGGGTCTACGAGCAGTACTTC. Protein product: CASSLYGVYEQYF.

This chain links TRBV7-6 with TRBJ2-2, with a tentative D call TRBD1 (5 bases). With 5 bases removed from V and 5 bases from J, the gap between germline ends came to 18 bases. CDR3 length: 16 amino acids. Per the germline V gene, CDR1 is SGHVS and CDR2 is FNYEAQ. CDR3 sequence reads: CASSPKGSGNTGELFF. The CDR3 DNA is TGTGCCAGCAGCCCTAAGGGGTCAGGGAATACCGGGGAGCTGTTTTTT.

The CDR3 nucleotides read TGTGCCAGCAGCTCCCGGGACAGGGTGTCCTACGAGCAGTACTTC. It specifies CASSSRDRVSYEQYF. This sequence joins TRBV6-6 and TRBJ2-7; 9 nucleotides match TRBD1. The J segment lost 1 base and the V segment lost 6 bases, leaving 7 bases of the junction unmatched. This CDR3 is built from 15 residues. Germline V gene sequence: CDR1 MNHNY, CDR2 SVGAGI (reference sequence).

This clone was observed a handful of times. This chain links TRBV29-1 with TRBJ1-2, with D unresolved. V lost 3 bases and J lost 0, with 8 bases in between. Germline lookup yields CDR1 SQVTM and CDR2 ANQGSEA. This CDR3 comprises 13 residues. The CDR3 here is CSVDPQANYGYTF. The CDR3 bases are TGCAGCGTTGACCCTCAAGCTAACTATGGCTACACCTTC. The entire variable domain, with the rest obtained from reference TRBV29-1 and TRBJ1-2, is as follows: SAVISQKPSRDICQRGTSLTIQCQVDSQVTMMFWYRQQPGQSLTLIATANQGSEATYESGFVIDKFPISRPNLTFSTLTVSNMSPEDSSIYLCSVDPQANYGYTFGSGTRLTVV.

By frequency in the sample, this clone is medium-sized. The chain is built from TRBV10-3 and TRBJ2-1; the D gene is possibly TRBD2 (6 bases). Germline CDR1 ENHRY, CDR2 SYGVKD. The CDR3 has 14 amino acids. The V gene lost 6 bases and the J gene lost 4 bases, with 13 bases spanning the gap. The CDR3 coding sequence is TGTGCCATCAGCGGGGGAGGCGGGTACAATGAGCAGTTCTTC. Translation: CAISGGGGYNEQFF.

The chain joins TRBV6-5 to TRBJ1-2; 7 bases are a match to TRBD1. The CDR3 contains 13 residues. Trimming took 5 bases from V and 8 from J; bases not matched to a gene: 8. The germline gives CDR1 MNHEY, CDR2 SVGAGI. The CDR3 spells CASSRTGREGYTF. CDR3 nucleotides: TGTGCCAGCAGTAGGACAGGCCGGGAAGGCTACACCTTC.

This clone has just a few counts. V usage is TRBV28 and J usage is TRBJ2-7; D is possibly TRBD2 (6 bases). CDR1 MDHEN and CDR2 SYDVKM come from the germline V gene. The CDR3 length is 11 residues. CDR3 sequence reads: CVSGAPYEQYF. DNA of the CDR3: TGTGTCTCGGGAGCCCCCTACGAGCAGTACTTC.

The chain uses TRBV20-1 and TRBJ2-7, with 7 bases identical to TRBD1. The CDR3 loop spans 11 amino acids. The J segment lost 5 bases and the V segment lost 5 bases, leaving 3 bases of the junction unmatched. The V gene's germline CDR1 is DFQATT and CDR2 SNEGSKA (reference sequence). CDR3 loop: CSADRVNEQYF. Written as DNA, the CDR3 is TGCAGTGCTGACAGGGTCAACGAGCAGTACTTC.

A single count supports this clone. The chain combines TRBV7-2 with TRBJ1-5, with D uncertain. In germline, CDR1 is SGHTA, CDR2 FQGNSA. Trimming shortened V by 0 bases and J by 7 bases, and 7 bases separated the two germline ends. This CDR3 has 13 amino acids. CDR3 bases: TGTGCCAGCAGCTTAGCCAACGGACAGCCCCAGCATTTT. Its translation: CASSLANGQPQHF.

The sample holds a few counts of this clone. The V call is TRBV18, the J call TRBJ1-2; TRBD1 matches at 7 bases. Germline V gives CDR1 KGHSH, CDR2 LQKENI. CDR3 size: 14 residues. V lost 3 bases to trimming and J lost 7 bases; unmatched junction nucleotides: 8. The CDR3 coding sequence is TGTGCCAGCTCACCCCAGAGGGGGCTTACTGGCTACACCTTC. Protein product: CASSPQRGLTGYTF.

The V and J genes are TRBV6-6 and TRBJ1-4; TRBD1 matches at 11 bases. Trimming removed 6 bases from V and 6 bases from J; junction bases left unmatched: 9. Germline values: CDR1 MNHNY, CDR2 SVGAGI (reference sequence). There are 16 residues in the CDR3. CDR3 sequence: CASRRGTGGGDEKLFF. CDR3 sequence (DNA): TGTGCCAGCAGACGCGGGACAGGGGGAGGGGATGAAAAACTGTTTTTT.

The CDR3 coding sequence is TGTGCCAGCAGTGAGCTTGACGATGAGCAGTTCTTC. The encoded protein is CASSELDDEQFF. The chain uses TRBV13 and TRBJ2-1; D is unresolved. Germline V gene sequence: CDR1 PRHDT, CDR2 FYEKMQ (reference sequence). With 6 bases removed from V and 8 bases from J, the gap between germline ends came to 11 bases. The length of the CDR3 is 12 residues.

This clone was seen a few times. The J gene is TRBJ2-7, the V gene TRBV4-1; 10 positions agree with TRBD2. CDR1 MGHRA and CDR2 YSYEKL come from the germline V gene. The CDR3 contains 19 residues. V was clipped by 1 base and J by 1 base; unmatched bases: 13. CDR3: CASSQGRGGASGSSYEQYF. Here the CDR3 DNA reads TGCGCCAGCAGCCAAGGGCGGGGGGGAGCTAGCGGGAGTTCCTACGAGCAGTACTTC.

This clone was seen more than once but under ten times. Its ends do not fully match the called genes, so a read error is possible. This sample also contains other DNA sequences that code for the same CDR3. The genes are TRBV4-1 and TRBJ1-4, with 7 bases fitting TRBD1. CDR1 and CDR2 from the germline V gene are MGHRA and YSYEKL. This CDR3 has 14 amino acids. CDR3 sequence: CASSQDRVNEKLFF. The CDR3, as DNA: TGTGCCAGCAGCCAAGACAGGGTAAATGAAAAACTGTTTTTT.